A selection of T cell receptor beta chains follows, all from one sample in a study of cytomegalovirus exposure and HLA in healthy donors. Libraries were prepared by immunoSEQ multiplex PCR; TCRdb keeps only in-frame clonotypes and omits some of them. The table includes 85,000 to 120,000 clones, about 94% detected once. The sequencing sample was made of PBMCs. These receptor sequences come from a young woman in good health and CMV-seronegative. Each CDR3 is given with its conserved first and last residue. The D gene is left open where the match is weak. For some rows the clone size is stated as once, few or many, or as a class when expanded; others skip it.

d_gene	v_gene	abundance	j_gene	CDR3aa	CDR3nt
TRBD1	TRBV27	.	TRBJ1-1	CASSLSRGQAFF	TGTGCCAGCAGTTTATCTAGGGGACAGGCTTTCTTT
.	TRBV7-9	once	TRBJ2-3	CASSFPESDTQYF	TGTGCCAGCAGCTTCCCGGAGTCCGATACGCAGTATTTT
TRBD1	TRBV11-2	.	TRBJ2-5	CASSLPWTGGETQYF	TGTGCCAGCAGCCTACCTTGGACAGGGGGAGAGACCCAGTACTTC
.	TRBV6-5	few	TRBJ2-7	CASALGPSYEQYF	TGTGCCAGTGCCCTAGGCCCCTCCTACGAGCAGTACTTC
TRBD1	TRBV5-1	.	TRBJ2-2	CASMKLTGSTGELFF	TGCGCCAGCATGAAGTTGACAGGGAGTACCGGGGAGCTGTTTTTT
TRBD1	TRBV7-6	.	TRBJ1-3	CASSLDGGQGYGNTIYF	TGTGCCAGCAGCTTAGATGGGGGACAGGGGTATGGAAACACCATATATTTT
.	TRBV2	once	TRBJ2-5	CASSRARTQYF	TGTGCCAGCAGCCGCGCCCGAACCCAGTACTTC
.	TRBV11-1	.	TRBJ1-2	CASTTLGQIKNYGYTF	TGTGCCAGCACCACTCTAGGACAAATCAAGAACTATGGCTACACCTTC
.	TRBV6-6	.	TRBJ1-4	CASSSREKLFF	TGTGCCAGCAGTTCCCGGGAAAAACTGTTTTTT
.	TRBV7-9	.	TRBJ1-6	CASGRAGNSPLHF	TGTGCCAGCGGGCGGGCGGGCAATTCACCCCTCCACTTT
TRBD2	TRBV6-5	.	TRBJ2-5	CASSPTSGRQTQYF	TGTGCCAGCAGCCCGACTAGCGGGAGACAGACCCAGTACTTC
TRBD2	TRBV5-5	.	TRBJ2-7	CASRYGGAYEQYF	TGTGCCAGCAGATATGGGGGGGCCTACGAGCAGTACTTC
TRBD2	TRBV6-5	.	TRBJ2-1	CASSYGASGYNEQFF	TGTGCCAGCAGTTATGGGGCTAGCGGATACAATGAGCAGTTCTTC
TRBD1	TRBV11-3	.	TRBJ1-2	CASSPRQGDGYTF	TGTGCCAGCAGCCCCCGACAGGGGGATGGCTACACCTTC
.	TRBV18	.	TRBJ1-1	CASSPPVGSLRGNTEAFF	TGTGCCAGCTCACCACCGGTCGGTTCTTTGAGAGGGAACACTGAAGCTTTCTTT
.	TRBV6-1	.	TRBJ2-7	CASTTRTADEQYF	TGTGCCAGCACCACGAGGACAGCGGACGAGCAGTACTTC
.	TRBV5-6	.	TRBJ2-5	CASSLVFGGVTATQYF	TGTGCCAGCAGCTTGGTTTTCGGCGGGGTAACGGCGACCCAGTACTTC
.	TRBV6-4	once	TRBJ1-6	CASSDSPEPNSPLHF	TGTGCCAGCAGTGACTCTCCGGAGCCCAATTCACCCCTCCACTTT
.	TRBV19	.	TRBJ2-3	CASRLADTQYF	TGTGCCAGCCGACTAGCAGATACGCAGTATTTT
TRBD2	TRBV4-1	.	TRBJ2-7	CASSQVSSGGSYEQYF	TGCGCCAGCAGCCAAGTTTCCAGCGGGGGGTCCTACGAGCAGTACTTC
TRBD2	TRBV5-4	.	TRBJ2-7	CASSAGLAGGEQYF	TGTGCCAGCAGCGCGGGACTAGCGGGGGGCGAGCAGTACTTC
.	TRBV29-1	.	TRBJ2-5	CSVIPDYETQYF	TGCAGCGTGATACCGGACTATGAGACCCAGTACTTC
TRBD2	TRBV5-1	.	TRBJ2-7	CASSPLAGGPSPEQYF	TGCGCCAGCAGCCCGTTAGCGGGAGGGCCGTCTCCCGAGCAGTACTTC
TRBD2	TRBV11-3	.	TRBJ2-5	CASTSSGAQETQYF	TGTGCCAGCACCTCTAGCGGGGCTCAGGAGACCCAGTACTTC
.	TRBV5-5	.	TRBJ1-2	CASSGAGADKGYTF	TGTGCCAGCAGCGGTGCAGGGGCGGATAAAGGCTACACCTTC
.	TRBV29-1	.	TRBJ2-2	CSAGLNTGELFF	TGCAGCGCCGGACTGAACACCGGGGAGCTGTTTTTT
TRBD1	TRBV6-5	.	TRBJ2-1	CASSSTGGFGEQFF	TGTGCCAGCAGTTCGACAGGGGGCTTCGGTGAGCAGTTCTTC
TRBD1	TRBV30	.	TRBJ1-1	CAWSRQGNTEAFF	TGTGCCTGGAGCAGACAGGGGAACACTGAAGCTTTCTTT
TRBD2	TRBV29-1	once	TRBJ2-1	CSVATSGSGYNEQFF	TGCAGCGTGGCGACTAGCGGGAGTGGCTACAATGAGCAGTTCTTC
.	TRBV5-1	.	TRBJ2-3	CASSLGYNTDTQYF	TGCGCCAGCAGCTTGGGTTACAACACAGATACGCAGTATTTT
.	TRBV25-1	.	TRBJ2-1	CASRIYNEQFF	TGTGCCAGCAGAATATACAATGAGCAGTTCTTC
.	TRBV9	.	TRBJ1-3	CASSEDSGRNTIYF	TGTGCCAGCAGCGAGGACTCCGGGAGAAACACCATATATTTT
.	TRBV2	.	TRBJ1-2	CASSEDGSGGYTF	TGTGCCAGCAGTGAAGACGGGTCTGGAGGCTACACCTTC
TRBD1	TRBV5-5	.	TRBJ1-1	CASSLSYRGLPEAFF	TGTGCCAGCAGCTTGTCTTACAGGGGGCTTCCTGAAGCTTTCTTT
.	TRBV7-8	.	TRBJ1-1	CASRGGAPNTEAFF	TGTGCCAGCAGGGGCGGGGCGCCGAACACTGAAGCTTTCTTT
.	TRBV30	.	TRBJ2-3	CAWATGWGGTDTQYF	TGTGCCTGGGCTACAGGGTGGGGTGGCACAGATACGCAGTATTTT
TRBD1	TRBV19	.	TRBJ2-2	CAGQDNRGELFF	TGTGCCGGACAGGATAATCGCGGGGAGCTGTTTTTT
.	TRBV5-1	.	TRBJ2-1	CASSLVTGLSSYNEQFF	TGCGCCAGCAGCTTGGTAACAGGGCTAAGCTCCTACAATGAGCAGTTCTTC
TRBD1	TRBV6-6	.	TRBJ1-2	CASSYSRAGTDYGYTF	TGTGCCAGCAGTTACTCGAGAGCCGGGACAGACTATGGCTACACCTTC
.	TRBV18	once	TRBJ2-2	CASSPVSGGNTGELFF	TGTGCCAGCTCACCGGTCTCAGGTGGGAACACCGGGGAGCTGTTTTTT